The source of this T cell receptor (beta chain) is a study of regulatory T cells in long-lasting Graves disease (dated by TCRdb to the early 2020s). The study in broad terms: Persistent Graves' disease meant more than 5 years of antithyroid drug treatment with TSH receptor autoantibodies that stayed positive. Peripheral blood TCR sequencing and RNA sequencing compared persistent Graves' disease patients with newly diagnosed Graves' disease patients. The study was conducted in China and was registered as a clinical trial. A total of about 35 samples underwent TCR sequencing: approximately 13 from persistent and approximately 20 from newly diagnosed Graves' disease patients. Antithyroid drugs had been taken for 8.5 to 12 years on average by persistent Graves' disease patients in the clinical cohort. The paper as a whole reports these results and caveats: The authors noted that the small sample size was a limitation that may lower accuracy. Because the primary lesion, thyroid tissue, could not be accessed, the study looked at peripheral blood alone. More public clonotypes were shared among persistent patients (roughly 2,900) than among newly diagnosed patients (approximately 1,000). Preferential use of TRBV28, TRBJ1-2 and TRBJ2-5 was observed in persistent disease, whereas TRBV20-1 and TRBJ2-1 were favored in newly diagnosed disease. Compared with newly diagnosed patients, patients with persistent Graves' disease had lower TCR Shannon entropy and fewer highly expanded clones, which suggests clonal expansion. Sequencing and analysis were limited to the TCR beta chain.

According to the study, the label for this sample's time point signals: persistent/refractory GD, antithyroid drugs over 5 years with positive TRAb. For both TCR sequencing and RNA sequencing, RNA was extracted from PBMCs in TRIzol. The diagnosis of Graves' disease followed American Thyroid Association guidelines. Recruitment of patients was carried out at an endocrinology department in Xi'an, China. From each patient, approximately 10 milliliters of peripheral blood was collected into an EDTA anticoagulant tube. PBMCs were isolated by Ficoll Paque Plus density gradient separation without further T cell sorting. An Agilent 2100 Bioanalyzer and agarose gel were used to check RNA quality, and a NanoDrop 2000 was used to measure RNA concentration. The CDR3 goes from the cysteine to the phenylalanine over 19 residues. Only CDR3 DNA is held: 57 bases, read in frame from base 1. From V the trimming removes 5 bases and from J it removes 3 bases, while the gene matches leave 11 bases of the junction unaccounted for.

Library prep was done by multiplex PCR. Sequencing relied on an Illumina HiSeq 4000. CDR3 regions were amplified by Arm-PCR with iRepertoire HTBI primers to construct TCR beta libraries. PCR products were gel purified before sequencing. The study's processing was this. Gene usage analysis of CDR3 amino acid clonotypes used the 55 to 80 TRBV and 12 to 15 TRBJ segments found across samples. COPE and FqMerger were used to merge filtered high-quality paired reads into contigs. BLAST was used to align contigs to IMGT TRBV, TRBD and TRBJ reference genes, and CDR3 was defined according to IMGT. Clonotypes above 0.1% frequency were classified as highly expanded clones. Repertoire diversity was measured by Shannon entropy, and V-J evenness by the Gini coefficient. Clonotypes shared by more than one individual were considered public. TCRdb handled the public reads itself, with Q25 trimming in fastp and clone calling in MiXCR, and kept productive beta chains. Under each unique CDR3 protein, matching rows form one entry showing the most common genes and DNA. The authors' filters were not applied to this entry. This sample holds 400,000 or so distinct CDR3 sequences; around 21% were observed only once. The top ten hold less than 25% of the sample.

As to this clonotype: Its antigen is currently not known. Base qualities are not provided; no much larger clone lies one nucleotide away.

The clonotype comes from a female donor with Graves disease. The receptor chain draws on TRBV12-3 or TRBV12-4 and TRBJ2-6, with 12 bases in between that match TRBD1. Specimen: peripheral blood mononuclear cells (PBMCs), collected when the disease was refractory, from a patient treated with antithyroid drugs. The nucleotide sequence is TGTGCCAGCAGTCGTTTTAGCCGGGACAGGGGGCTTGGGGCCAACGTCCTGACTTTC. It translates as CASSRFSRDRGLGANVLTF.